A single sample gave rise to the 8 T cell receptor beta chains below, sequenced in a study of cytomegalovirus exposure and HLA in healthy donors. The PCR had 60 Vbeta and 13 Jbeta primers. TCRdb keeps only in-frame clones here, not all; method: immunoSEQ multiplex PCR. The table has over 120,000 clones, about four fifths seen once. The sample taken for sequencing was PBMCs. The receptors derive from a man aged 35-49 years in good health and CMV-seronegative.

This clone was seen only once. The chain employs TRBV5-1 and TRBJ2-5, with TRBD2 matching 7 bases. Germline CDR1 is SGHRS and CDR2 is YFSETQ. The CDR3 has 12 residues. After removal of 5 bases from V and 5 bases from J, the junction contained 3 bases not matched to a gene. The CDR3 region is CASRRGGETQYF. The CDR3, as DNA: TGCGCCAGCAGGCGGGGAGGGGAGACCCAGTACTTC.

The chain recombines TRBV19 with TRBJ1-2; no definite D call. V was cut by 0 bases and J by 4 bases, with 12 bases left in between. The CDR3 length is 15 residues. The V gene's germline CDR1 is LNHDA and CDR2 SQIVND (reference sequence). CDR3 coding DNA: TGTGCCAGTAGTATAGATCCGCGGGGTGGCTATGGCTACACCTTC. This codes for CASSIDPRGGYGYTF.

This sequence joins TRBV14 and TRBJ2-7; D remains unclear. Germline values: CDR1 SGHDN, CDR2 FVKESK. V lost 1 base to trimming and J lost 5 bases, with 15 bases between them. The CDR3 spans 15 residues. CDR3 bases: TGTGCCAGCAGCCAAGGTTACGGGTCGACCCACGAGCAGTACTTC. Amino acids: CASSQGYGSTHEQYF.

This sequence joins TRBV2 and TRBJ2-5; 11 bases align to TRBD2. From germline, CDR1 is SNHLY and CDR2 FYNNEI. The CDR3 length is 14 residues. V lost 4 bases and J lost 2; bases outside the gene matches: 0. As DNA, the CDR3 is TGTGCCAGCAGTGGACTAGCGGGGCAAGAGACCCAGTACTTC. Translating gives CASSGLAGQETQYF.

The chain links TRBV12-5 to TRBJ2-5; perhaps TRBD2 as D (7 bases). Between the trimmed V and J ends, which lost 1 base and 5 bases, there was a span of 11 bases. Per the germline V gene, CDR1 is LGHNT and CDR2 is FRNRAP. The CDR3 extends over 14 amino acids. CDR3 nucleotides: TGTGCTAGTGGTTTGGGGGGGGGCGGGGAGACCCAGTACTTC. The encoded protein is CASGLGGGGETQYF.

V and J are TRBV5-6 and TRBJ1-2, with D unresolved. The CDR3 spans 17 residues. V gave up 1 base and J gave up 7 bases, with 23 bases separating them. Germline V gene lookup returns CDR1 SGHDT and CDR2 YYEEEE. DNA for the CDR3: TGTGCCAGCAGCTTGATAGGCTCAGAAGAAGGCAGCGGTGGCTACACCTTC. Its translation: CASSLIGSEEGSGGYTF.

The V gene is TRBV11-2, the J gene TRBJ2-2, with TRBD1 identical over 8 bases. Germline V gene sequence: CDR1 SGHAT, CDR2 FQNNGV. J was trimmed by 5 bases and V by 1 base; bases with no gene match: 9. The CDR3 is made up of 17 amino acids. CDR3 coding DNA: TGTGCCAGCAGCTTAGGTGCGCGCAGGGGGCATACCGGGGAGCTGTTTTTT. Its translation is CASSLGARRGHTGELFF. Full variable domain (outside the CDR3, taken from reference TRBV11-2 and TRBJ2-2): EAGVAQSPRYKIIEKRQSVAFWCNPISGHATLYWYQQILGQGPKLLIQFQNNGVVDDSQLPKDRFSAERLKGVDSTLKIQPAKLEDSAVYLCASSLGARRGHTGELFFGEGSRLTVL.

The V call is TRBV6-5, the J call TRBJ1-3, with 7 bases that match TRBD1. CDR3 length equals 14 residues. Germline V gives CDR1 MNHEY, CDR2 SVGAGI. V shed 5 bases and J 4 bases; nucleotides not matched to a gene: 5. The DNA for the CDR3 is TGTGCCAGCAGTATCACAGGGGTAGGAAACACCATATATTTT. Its translation is CASSITGVGNTIYF.